Below, 29 T cell receptor beta chains from the same sample are listed, as sequenced in a study of CD8+ T cells in alopecia areata. Indicated treatment: oral pan-JAK inhibitor, 5-10 mg twice daily. As the sequencing template, cDNA was produced by extracting RNA and reverse transcribing it. Produced via immunoSEQ multiplex PCR; TCRdb's table is partial and in-frame only. The data show under 250,000 clones, less than 75% seen once. Sequencing used CD4+ T cells sorted from blood, obtained at week 4, from a patient treated with tofacitinib. The receptors were sampled from a human donor with alopecia areata.

The rearrangement uses TRBV25-1 and TRBJ1-5; D possibly corresponds to TRBD1 (5 bases). Looked up from germline, CDR1 is MGHDK and CDR2 is SYGVNS. Trimming pared 6 bases from V and 7 bases from J, leaving 16 bases between. CDR3 length: 14 residues. The CDR3 spells CASRGPGEFQPQHF. CDR3 nucleotide sequence: TGTGCCAGCAGGGGGCCCGGTGAATTCCAGCCCCAGCATTTT.

V and J are TRBV29-1 and TRBJ1-2, with D possibly matching TRBD1 (5 bases). Trimming shortened V by 7 bases and J by 5 bases, and 17 bases separated the two germline ends. The CDR3 covers 13 residues. Germline CDR1 SQVTM, CDR2 ANQGSEA. CDR3 sequence reads: CSARVLGGYGYTF. DNA for the CDR3: TGCAGCGCACGGGTCCTCGGGGGTTATGGCTACACCTTC.

The J gene is TRBJ1-6, the V gene TRBV27, with TRBD1 as a possible D gene (5 bases). V dropped 5 bases and J dropped 8 bases, with 19 bases sitting between them. This CDR3 is 16 amino acids long. Germline CDR1 is MNHEY and CDR2 is SMNVEV (reference sequence). The CDR3 here is CASSHLSPGLDSPLHF. The CDR3 DNA is TGTGCCAGCAGTCACCTAAGCCCAGGGCTTGATTCACCCCTCCACTTT.

This clone showed up just a few times. J is TRBJ1-5 and V is TRBV29-1; D gene ambiguous. CDR3 length equals 12 residues. V dropped 4 bases and J dropped 4 bases, with 8 bases sitting between them. Germline CDR1 SQVTM, CDR2 ANQGSEA. The CDR3 is CSVAGSNQPQHF. The CDR3 DNA reads TGCAGCGTTGCGGGGTCTAATCAGCCCCAGCATTTT.

The chain links TRBV10-3 to TRBJ1-6; unclear D gene. CDR3 length equals 13 residues. Trimming took off 0 bases at V and 8 bases at J, with 5 bases between the two ends. Germline V gene data show CDR1 as ENHRY and CDR2 as SYGVKD. The CDR3: CAISESGHSPLHF. The CDR3 region has the DNA TGTGCCATCAGTGAGTCAGGGCATTCACCCCTCCACTTT.

V gene TRBV29-1 combines with J gene TRBJ1-2; no definite D call. V lost 4 bases and J lost 4, with 16 bases in between. Germline CDR1 SQVTM, CDR2 ANQGSEA. The CDR3 extends over 14 amino acids. DNA for the CDR3: TGCAGCGTTGTTCCCCGAATCTCACCCTATGGCTACACCTTC. Protein sequence: CSVVPRISPYGYTF.

The chain couples TRBV6-1 to TRBJ2-1; 8 bases align to TRBD2. V shed 2 bases, J shed 16 bases, and the junction held 10 bases outside the gene matches. This CDR3 has 13 amino acids. CDR1 and CDR2 (germline): MNHNS, SASEGT. CDR3 loop: CASSENERGRFFF. Written as DNA, the CDR3 is TGTGCCAGCAGTGAAAATGAGCGGGGGAGGTTCTTCTTC.

The rearrangement joins TRBV30 to TRBJ2-7, with D perhaps matching TRBD2 (7 bases). V lost 3 bases and J 0 bases, leaving 12 bases between the germline ends. The V gene's germline CDR1 is GTSNPN and CDR2 SVGIG (reference sequence). The CDR3 is 14 amino acids. The CDR3 DNA reads TGTGCCTGGAGGGCCGGGGGGCGCTCCTACGAGCAGTACTTC. This sequence encodes CAWRAGGRSYEQYF.

The chain has TRBV11-3 and TRBJ1-6, with D tentatively TRBD1 (6 bases). CDR3 length equals 16 residues. The V end lost 5 bases, the J end lost 5 bases, and 16 bases lay between the germline ends. Germline V gene data show CDR1 as SGHNT and CDR2 as YENEEA. CDR3 DNA: TGTGCCAGCAGCGTGCGAGGGACAAGGAATAATTCACCCCTCCACTTT. Translation gives CASSVRGTRNNSPLHF.

This clone showed up just a few times. At the DNA level, this CDR3 is encoded by other sequences in the same sample as well. The chain recombines TRBV7-6 with TRBJ2-6; D remains ambiguous. The germline gives CDR1 SGHVS, CDR2 FNYEAQ. The ends were cut back, 4 bases at V and 2 bases at J, with 9 bases in the middle. CDR3 length equals 15 residues. This CDR3 reads CASSSTRAGANVLTF. CDR3 nucleotides: TGTGCCAGCAGCTCTACAAGGGCTGGGGCCAACGTCCTGACTTTC.

The chain carries TRBV2 and TRBJ2-1, with 13 bases identical to TRBD2. The CDR3 length is 16 residues. Germline V CDR1 and CDR2: SNHLY, FYNNEI. V dropped 6 bases and J dropped 6; count of bases not matched to a gene: 8. CDR3 DNA: TGTGCCAGCAGAGGCCTTACTAGCGGGGGGGCCAATGAGCAGTTCTTC. It specifies CASRGLTSGGANEQFF.

The V and J genes are TRBV29-1 and TRBJ2-3; perhaps D is TRBD1 or TRBD2 (6 bases each). Per the germline V gene, CDR1 is SQVTM and CDR2 is ANQGSEA. The germline V and J ends were trimmed by 6 bases and 1 base, with 14 bases remaining between them. The CDR3 is 14 residues long. CDR3 nucleotide sequence: TGCAGCGTGGCTAGGGGGGTCGGCACAGATACGCAGTATTTT. Protein sequence: CSVARGVGTDTQYF.

The V call is TRBV9, the J call TRBJ2-1; D is uncertain. Trimming took 1 base from V and 9 from J, leaving 8 bases between them. The CDR3 is 12 residues long. CDR1 is SGDLS and CDR2 is YYNGEE in the germline V gene. The CDR3 loop reads CASSVFMGEQFF. The CDR3 nucleotides read TGTGCCAGCAGCGTATTTATGGGTGAGCAGTTCTTC.

This clone was counted only a few times. The V call is TRBV7-2, the J call TRBJ2-3; no firm D call. V was pared by 5 bases and J by 3 bases, with 6 bases between. Per germline, CDR1 SGHTA and CDR2 FQGNSA. The CDR3 runs to 12 residues. The CDR3: CASSIETDTQYF. In nucleotides, the CDR3 is TGTGCCAGCAGCATAGAAACAGATACGCAGTATTTT.

For the CDR3, the DNA is TGCAGCGAGTCGCAGGGAACGATAGAGACCCAGTACTTC. Protein sequence: CSESQGTIETQYF. The chain is built from TRBV29-1 and TRBJ2-5, with D tentatively TRBD1 (5 bases). The germline gives CDR1 SQVTM, CDR2 ANQGSEA. V was shortened by 7 bases and J by 4 bases, with 16 bases between the two germline ends. This CDR3 is 13 amino acids long.

This clone was seen repeatedly, ten times or more. Different DNA sequences within this sample yield the same CDR3. This sequence joins TRBV15 and TRBJ1-1; no definite D call. Germline V CDR1 and CDR2: LNHNV, YYDKDF (reference sequence). The CDR3 runs 15 residues. Trimming removed 1 base from V and 1 base from J, with 10 bases in between. CDR3 DNA: TGTGCCACCAGCAGAGTAGCGAGGGCGAACACTGAAGCTTTCTTT. Its protein is CATSRVARANTEAFF.

V gene TRBV29-1 combines with J gene TRBJ1-2, with 10 bases fitting TRBD1. Germline trimming cut 4 bases from V and 7 bases from J; bases unmatched to any gene: 3. The germline V gene encodes CDR1 SQVTM and CDR2 ANQGSEA. CDR3 size: 12 residues. Here the CDR3 reads CSVGQGAVGYTF. CDR3 in DNA: TGCAGCGTTGGACAGGGGGCGGTTGGCTACACCTTC. Combining the CDR3 with reference TRBV29-1 and TRBJ1-2 gives the whole variable domain SAVISQKPSRDICQRGTSLTIQCQVDSQVTMMFWYRQQPGQSLTLIATANQGSEATYESGFVIDKFPISRPNLTFSTLTVSNMSPEDSSIYLCSVGQGAVGYTFGSGTRLTVV.

The chain employs TRBV7-9 and TRBJ1-1; no clear D. From germline, CDR1 is SEHNR and CDR2 FQNEAQ (reference sequence). V shed 11 bases and J shed 1 base, with 5 bases lying between them. This CDR3 contains 10 residues. CDR3 sequence: CALRNTEAFF. CDR3 nucleotides: TGTGCCCTTAGGAACACTGAAGCTTTCTTT.

This chain connects TRBV6-5 to TRBJ1-5, with a tentative D call TRBD1 (6 bases). V lost 6 bases and J lost 2, with 11 bases in between. The CDR3 totals 14 residues. From germline, CDR1 is MNHEY and CDR2 SVGAGI. In DNA, the CDR3 is TGTGCCAGCAGCTCCGCAGGGGGCAATCAGCCCCAGCATTTT. Amino acids: CASSSAGGNQPQHF.

The chain uses TRBV30 and TRBJ2-7, with D maybe TRBD2 (6 bases). The CDR3 sequence is 11 residues long. The V gene's germline CDR1 is GTSNPN and CDR2 SVGIG (reference sequence). Deletions cut 5 bases from V and 5 bases from J, with 10 bases between. The CDR3 loop is CAWSGVNEQYF. As DNA, the CDR3 is TGTGCCTGGTCGGGGGTGAACGAGCAGTACTTC.

This sequence joins TRBV29-1 and TRBJ1-1; D not resolved. The germline V gene has CDR1 SQVTM and CDR2 ANQGSEA. V was shortened by 6 bases and J by 2 bases, with 13 bases between the two germline ends. The CDR3 length is 13 residues. The CDR3 sequence: CSVDKGPNTEAFF. In DNA form, the CDR3 reads TGCAGCGTCGATAAAGGGCCTAACACTGAAGCTTTCTTT.

The V call is TRBV5-5, the J call TRBJ2-2; no reliable D call. The CDR3 has 13 amino acids. V lost 1 base and J lost 4, with 5 bases in between. CDR1 and CDR2 from the germline V gene are SGHKS and YYEKEE (reference sequence). This CDR3 is CASSLKPTGELFF. As DNA, the CDR3 is TGTGCCAGCAGCTTGAAGCCCACCGGGGAGCTGTTTTTT. The full variable domain, completed using reference TRBV5-5 and TRBJ2-2, is DAGVTQSPTHLIKTRGQQVTLRCSPISGHKSVSWYQQVLGQGPQFIFQYYEKEERGRGNFPDRFSARQFPNYSSELNVNALLLGDSALYLCASSLKPTGELFFGEGSRLTVL.

This clone was found many times. CDR3 residues: CASSSANRYGNTIYF. In DNA, the CDR3 is TGTGCCAGCAGCTCCGCAAACCGATACGGAAACACCATATATTTT. V and J are TRBV5-6 and TRBJ1-3; D not resolved. This CDR3 region has 15 residues. Germline V gene data show CDR1 as SGHDT and CDR2 as YYEEEE. The germline V and J ends were trimmed by 3 bases and 4 bases, with 14 bases remaining between them.

The chain uses TRBV9 and TRBJ1-2; D unresolved. From germline, CDR1 is SGDLS and CDR2 YYNGEE. This CDR3 comprises 13 residues. V was cut by 1 base and J by 3 bases, with 7 bases left in between. CDR3 nucleotides: TGTGCCAGCAGCGTACAGTCAGACTATGGCTACACCTTC. This translates into CASSVQSDYGYTF.

DNA for the CDR3: TGTGCCAGCTCCCCTCCGACTAGCGGGATTGAGCAGTTCTTC. Residues: CASSPPTSGIEQFF. This sequence joins TRBV18 and TRBJ2-1; 11 bases match TRBD2. Germline V CDR1 and CDR2: KGHSH, LQKENI. This CDR3 region has 14 residues. V lost 6 bases and J lost 9; bases outside the gene matches: 7.

The V call is TRBV27, the J call TRBJ1-5, with a tentative D call TRBD1 (6 bases). Germline lookup yields CDR1 MNHEY and CDR2 SMNVEV (reference sequence). V gave up 7 bases and J gave up 0 bases, with 22 bases separating them. This CDR3 contains 18 residues. The CDR3 DNA follows: TGTGCCAGCACGCGCCCCGTACCTACAGGGTTTAGCAATCAGCCCCAGCATTTT. As protein: CASTRPVPTGFSNQPQHF.

This rearrangement joins TRBV30 to TRBJ2-7; maybe TRBD1 (5 bases). Trimming removed 4 bases from V and 2 bases from J, with 18 bases in between. Germline loops: CDR1 GTSNPN, CDR2 SVGIG (reference sequence). The CDR3 sequence is 15 residues long. The CDR3 DNA sequence: TGTGCCTGGATCCTATCGCTGGACACAGCCTACGAGCAGTACTTC. The encoded protein is CAWILSLDTAYEQYF.

Points on this clone: Distinct nucleotide sequences in the sample also encode this CDR3. V gene TRBV30 combines with J gene TRBJ1-6; possibly TRBD1 for D (5 bases). V was shortened by 2 bases and J by 1 base, with 12 bases between the two germline ends. The CDR3 loop spans 16 amino acids. The germline V gene has CDR1 GTSNPN and CDR2 SVGIG (reference sequence). The CDR3 DNA reads as TGTGCCTGGAGTCGACAGTCATTGTCCTATAATTCACCCCTCCACTTT. Its translation is CAWSRQSLSYNSPLHF.

In this sample, this clone turned up a few times. The chain joins TRBV7-2 to TRBJ2-1, with unresolved D. Germline loops: CDR1 SGHTA, CDR2 FQGNSA. The V end lost 5 bases, the J end lost 7 bases, and 6 bases lay between the germline ends. The CDR3 runs to 11 residues. CDR3 region: CASSNENEQFF. The CDR3, as DNA: TGTGCCAGCAGCAACGAAAATGAGCAGTTCTTC.